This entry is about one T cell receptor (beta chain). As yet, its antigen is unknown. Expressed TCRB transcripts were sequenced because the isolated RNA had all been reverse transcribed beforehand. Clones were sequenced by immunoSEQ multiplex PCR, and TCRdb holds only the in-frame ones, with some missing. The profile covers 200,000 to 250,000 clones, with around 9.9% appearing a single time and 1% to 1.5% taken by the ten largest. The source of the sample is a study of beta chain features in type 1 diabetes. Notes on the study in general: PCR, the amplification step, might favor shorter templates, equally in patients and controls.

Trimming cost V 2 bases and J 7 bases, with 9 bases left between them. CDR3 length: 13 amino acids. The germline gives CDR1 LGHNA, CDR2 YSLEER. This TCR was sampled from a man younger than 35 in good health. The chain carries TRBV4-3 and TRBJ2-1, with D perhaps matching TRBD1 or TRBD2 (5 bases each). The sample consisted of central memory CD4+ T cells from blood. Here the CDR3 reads CASSQRGSNEQFF. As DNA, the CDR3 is TGCGCCAGCAGCCAACGGGGCAGTAATGAGCAGTTCTTC.